The sample holds many counts of the clone carrying this T cell receptor (beta chain). The time point is: blood at routine non-recurrence follow-up after resection. Tumor, nontumor lung or frozen PBMC supplied whole RNA, sequenced without sorting. The CDR3 is 17 residues long. CDR1 SQVTM and CDR2 ANQGSEA come from the germline V gene. Unmatched junction bases numbered 10, after V lost 3 bases and J lost 4 bases. In the library, each TCR cDNA molecule bore its own unique molecular identifier. TCRdb recomputed calls from the 5' RACE reads with MiXCR, one row per CDR3 protein. Of roughly 71,000 distinct CDR3 sequences listed, about 9.5% are singletons. The entry originates in a study of spatial heterogeneity in lung cancer. Across the whole study: TCR and UMI combinations that were unique each appeared, on average, more than ten times in raw reads.

The chain links TRBV29-1 to TRBJ2-1; 12 bases are shared with TRBD2. The source is a female donor with early-stage non-small cell lung cancer. The source was PBMCs, collected at follow-up. In DNA form, the CDR3 reads TGCAGCGTTGATGGGGTACGGGGACTAGCGGGTTACAATGAGCAGTTCTTC. This translates into CSVDGVRGLAGYNEQFF.